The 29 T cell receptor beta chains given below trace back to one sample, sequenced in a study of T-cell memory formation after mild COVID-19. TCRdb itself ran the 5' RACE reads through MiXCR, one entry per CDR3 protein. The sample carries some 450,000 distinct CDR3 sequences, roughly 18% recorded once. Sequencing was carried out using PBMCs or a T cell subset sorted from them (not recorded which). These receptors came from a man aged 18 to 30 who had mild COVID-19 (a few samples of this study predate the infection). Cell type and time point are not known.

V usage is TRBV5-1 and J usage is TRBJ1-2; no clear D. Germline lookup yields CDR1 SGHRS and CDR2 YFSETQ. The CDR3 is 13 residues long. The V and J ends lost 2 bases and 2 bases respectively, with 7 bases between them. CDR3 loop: CASSFERNYGYTF. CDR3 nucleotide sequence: TGCGCCAGCAGCTTCGAGCGAAACTATGGCTACACCTTC.

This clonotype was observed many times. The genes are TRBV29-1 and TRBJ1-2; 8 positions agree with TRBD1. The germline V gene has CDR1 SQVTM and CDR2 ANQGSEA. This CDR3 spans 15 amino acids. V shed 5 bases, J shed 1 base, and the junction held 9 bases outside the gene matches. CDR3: CSVSAGGPLNYGYTF. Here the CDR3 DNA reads TGCAGCGTTTCGGCAGGGGGCCCACTTAACTATGGCTACACCTTC.

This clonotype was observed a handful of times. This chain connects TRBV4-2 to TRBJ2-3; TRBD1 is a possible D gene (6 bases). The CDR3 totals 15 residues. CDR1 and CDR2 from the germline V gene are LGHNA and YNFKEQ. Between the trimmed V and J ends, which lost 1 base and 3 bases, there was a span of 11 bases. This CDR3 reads CASSQVLGGTDTQYF. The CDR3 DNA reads TGTGCCAGCAGCCAAGTTTTAGGGGGAACAGATACGCAGTATTTT.

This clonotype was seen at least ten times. CDR3 DNA: TGTGCCAGTAGTATAGATTTGGAGCGGGGGGCCTACAATGAGCAGTTCTTC. It encodes CASSIDLERGAYNEQFF. The rearrangement links TRBV19 to TRBJ2-1; 9 nucleotides align to TRBD2. Trimming took 0 bases from V and 2 from J; bases not matched to a gene: 5. Looked up from germline, CDR1 is LNHDA and CDR2 is SQIVND (reference sequence). The CDR3 totals 17 residues.

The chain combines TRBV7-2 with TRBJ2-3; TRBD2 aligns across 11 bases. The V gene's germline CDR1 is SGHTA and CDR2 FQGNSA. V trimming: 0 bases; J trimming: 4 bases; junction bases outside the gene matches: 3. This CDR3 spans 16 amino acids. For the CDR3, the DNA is TGTGCCAGCAGCTTAGCTCCGGGACTAGCGGCAGATACGCAGTATTTT. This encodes CASSLAPGLAADTQYF.

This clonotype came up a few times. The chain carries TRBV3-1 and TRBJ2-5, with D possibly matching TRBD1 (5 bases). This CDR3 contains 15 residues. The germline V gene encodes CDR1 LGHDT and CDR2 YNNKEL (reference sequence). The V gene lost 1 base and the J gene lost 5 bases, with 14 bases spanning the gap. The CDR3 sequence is CASSQGSWSGETQYF. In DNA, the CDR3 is TGTGCCAGCAGCCAAGGCTCCTGGTCAGGGGAGACCCAGTACTTC.

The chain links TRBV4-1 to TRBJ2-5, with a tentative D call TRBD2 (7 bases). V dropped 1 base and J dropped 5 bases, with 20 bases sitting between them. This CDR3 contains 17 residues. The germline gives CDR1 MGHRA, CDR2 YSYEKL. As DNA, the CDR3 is TGCGCCAGCAGCCAAGTGGGATGGGGGGGCTCCATGGAGACCCAGTACTTC. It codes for CASSQVGWGGSMETQYF.

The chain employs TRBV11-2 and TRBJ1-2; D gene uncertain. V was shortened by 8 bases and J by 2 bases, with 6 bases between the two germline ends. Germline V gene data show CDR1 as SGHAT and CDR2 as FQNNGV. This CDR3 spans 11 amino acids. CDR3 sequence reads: CASGQNYGYTF. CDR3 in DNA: TGTGCCAGCGGGCAGAACTATGGCTACACCTTC.

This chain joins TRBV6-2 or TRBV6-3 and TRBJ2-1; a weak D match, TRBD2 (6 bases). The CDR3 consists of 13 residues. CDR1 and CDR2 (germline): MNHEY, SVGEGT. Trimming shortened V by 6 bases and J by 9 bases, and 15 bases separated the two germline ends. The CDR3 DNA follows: TGTGCCAGCAGGGGCGGGGACGTATCTGAGCAGTTCTTC. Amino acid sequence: CASRGGDVSEQFF.

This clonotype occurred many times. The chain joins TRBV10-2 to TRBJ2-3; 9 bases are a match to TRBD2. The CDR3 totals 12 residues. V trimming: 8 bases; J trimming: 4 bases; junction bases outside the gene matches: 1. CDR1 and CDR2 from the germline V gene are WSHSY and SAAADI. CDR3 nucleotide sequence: TGCGCCAGCTCTAGCGGGGCAGATACGCAGTATTTT. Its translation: CASSSGADTQYF.

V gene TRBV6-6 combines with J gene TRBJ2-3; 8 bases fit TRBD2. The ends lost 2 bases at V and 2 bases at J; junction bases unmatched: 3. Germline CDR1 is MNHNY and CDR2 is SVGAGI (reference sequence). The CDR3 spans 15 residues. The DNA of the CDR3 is TGTGCCAGCAGTTACCAGCGGGGGTTCACAGATACGCAGTATTTT. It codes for CASSYQRGFTDTQYF.

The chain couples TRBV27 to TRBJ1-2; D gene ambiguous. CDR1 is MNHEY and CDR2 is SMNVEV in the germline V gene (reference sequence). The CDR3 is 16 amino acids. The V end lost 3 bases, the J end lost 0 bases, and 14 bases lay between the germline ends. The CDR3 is CASSLWGTQSNYGYTF. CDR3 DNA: TGTGCCAGCAGTTTGTGGGGAACGCAGTCTAACTATGGCTACACCTTC.

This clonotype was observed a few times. The CDR3 protein is CASSLGGSSPQHF. Here the CDR3 DNA reads TGTGCCAGCAGCTTAGGGGGGAGTTCGCCCCAGCATTTT. This chain connects TRBV7-9 to TRBJ1-5, with a weak D call TRBD1 (5 bases). CDR3 size: 13 residues. V was shortened by 1 base and J by 9 bases, with 10 bases between the two germline ends. Germline V gene data show CDR1 as SEHNR and CDR2 as FQNEAQ (reference sequence). Full variable domain (remainder filled in from reference TRBV7-9 and TRBJ1-5): DTGVSQNPRHKITKRGQNVTFRCDPISEHNRLYWYRQTLGQGPEFLTYFQNEAQLEKSRLLSDRFSAERPKGSFSTLEIQRTEQGDSAMYLCASSLGGSSPQHFGDGTRLSIL.

CDR3 in amino acids: CASSLSQNQETQYF. CDR3 coding DNA: TGCGCCAGCAGCTTGAGTCAGAACCAAGAGACCCAGTACTTC. This sequence joins TRBV5-1 and TRBJ2-5; D remains ambiguous. V gave up 1 base and J gave up 0 bases, with 7 bases separating them. CDR3 length: 14 amino acids. Germline loops: CDR1 SGHRS, CDR2 YFSETQ.

The CDR3 DNA reads as TGTGCCAGCAGTTACTCGGGGGGGTCTCTCAAGGCGCAGTATTTT. Amino acid sequence: CASSYSGGSLKAQYF. The gene calls are TRBV6-5 and TRBJ2-3, with 7 bases matching TRBD2. Germline V gives CDR1 MNHEY, CDR2 SVGAGI. V shed 0 bases and J 10 bases; nucleotides not matched to a gene: 10. The CDR3 sequence is 15 residues long.

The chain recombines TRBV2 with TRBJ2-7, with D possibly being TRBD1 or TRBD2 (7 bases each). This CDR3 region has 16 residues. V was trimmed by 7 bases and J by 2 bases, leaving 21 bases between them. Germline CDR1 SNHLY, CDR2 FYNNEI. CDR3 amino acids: CASMQGRDSSTYEQYF. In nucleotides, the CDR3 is TGTGCCAGCATGCAGGGGAGGGACAGTTCCACCTACGAGCAGTACTTC.

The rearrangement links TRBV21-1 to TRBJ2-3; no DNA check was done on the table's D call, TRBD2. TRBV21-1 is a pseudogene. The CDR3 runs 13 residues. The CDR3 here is CASSHRSTDTQYF. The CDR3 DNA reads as TGTGCCAGCAGCCACCGCTCCACAGATACGCAGTATTTT.

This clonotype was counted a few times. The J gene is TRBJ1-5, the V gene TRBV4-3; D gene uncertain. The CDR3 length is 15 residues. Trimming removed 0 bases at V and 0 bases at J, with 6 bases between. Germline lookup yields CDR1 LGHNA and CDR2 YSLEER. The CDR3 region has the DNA TGCGCCAGCAGCCAAGACGGGAATAGCAATCAGCCCCAGCATTTT. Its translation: CASSQDGNSNQPQHF.

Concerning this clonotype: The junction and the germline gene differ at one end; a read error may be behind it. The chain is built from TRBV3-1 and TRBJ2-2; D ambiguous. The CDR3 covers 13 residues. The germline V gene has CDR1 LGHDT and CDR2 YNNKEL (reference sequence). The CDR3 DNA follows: TGTGCCTGCAGCCAGCAGGCCACCGGGGAGCTGTTTTTT. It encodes CACSQQATGELFF.

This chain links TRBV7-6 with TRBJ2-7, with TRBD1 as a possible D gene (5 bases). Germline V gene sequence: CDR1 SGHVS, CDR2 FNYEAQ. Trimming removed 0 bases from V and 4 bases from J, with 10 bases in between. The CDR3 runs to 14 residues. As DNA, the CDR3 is TGTGCCAGCAGCTTAGCGGGGCAGCGATACGAGCAGTACTTC. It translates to CASSLAGQRYEQYF.

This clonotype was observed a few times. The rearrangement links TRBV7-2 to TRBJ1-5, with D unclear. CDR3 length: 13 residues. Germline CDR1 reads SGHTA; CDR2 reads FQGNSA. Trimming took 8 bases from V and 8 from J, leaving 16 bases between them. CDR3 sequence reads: CASGYGWEEPQHF. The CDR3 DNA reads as TGTGCCAGCGGGTACGGTTGGGAGGAGCCCCAGCATTTT.

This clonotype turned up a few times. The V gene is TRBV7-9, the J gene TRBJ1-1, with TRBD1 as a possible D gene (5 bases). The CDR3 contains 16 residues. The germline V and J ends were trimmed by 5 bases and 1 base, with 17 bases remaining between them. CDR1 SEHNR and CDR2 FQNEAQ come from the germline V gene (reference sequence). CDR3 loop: CASSRGTWDGNTEAFF. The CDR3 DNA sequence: TGTGCCAGCAGCCGCGGGACCTGGGATGGGAACACTGAAGCTTTCTTT.

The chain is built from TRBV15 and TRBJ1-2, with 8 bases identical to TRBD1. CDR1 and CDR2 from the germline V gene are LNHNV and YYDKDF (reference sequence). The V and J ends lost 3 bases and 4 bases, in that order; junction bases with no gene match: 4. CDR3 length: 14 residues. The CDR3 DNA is TGTGCCACCAGCAGTCCAGGGGGCGTCTATGGCTACACCTTC. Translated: CATSSPGGVYGYTF.

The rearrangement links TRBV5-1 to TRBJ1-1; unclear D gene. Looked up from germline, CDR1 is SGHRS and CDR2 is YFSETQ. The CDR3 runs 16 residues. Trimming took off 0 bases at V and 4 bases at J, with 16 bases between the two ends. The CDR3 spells CASSLVRGSRATEAFF. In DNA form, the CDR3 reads TGCGCCAGCAGCTTGGTACGGGGAAGCCGCGCCACTGAAGCTTTCTTT.

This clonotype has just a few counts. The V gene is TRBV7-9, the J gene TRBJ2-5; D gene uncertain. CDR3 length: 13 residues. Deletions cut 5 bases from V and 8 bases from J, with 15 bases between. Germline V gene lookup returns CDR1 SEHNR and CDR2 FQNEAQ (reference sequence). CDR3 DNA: TGTGCCAGCAGCCAAGCCGGCCATCGTACCCAGTACTTC. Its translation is CASSQAGHRTQYF.

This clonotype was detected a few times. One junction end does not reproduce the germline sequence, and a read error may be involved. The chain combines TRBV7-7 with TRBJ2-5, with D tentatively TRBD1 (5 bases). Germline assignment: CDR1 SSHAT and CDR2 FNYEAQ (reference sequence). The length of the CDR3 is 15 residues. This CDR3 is CASSLALARAETQYF. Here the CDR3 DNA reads TGTGCTAGCAGCTTAGCTCTGGCCAGGGCTGAGACCCAGTACTTC.

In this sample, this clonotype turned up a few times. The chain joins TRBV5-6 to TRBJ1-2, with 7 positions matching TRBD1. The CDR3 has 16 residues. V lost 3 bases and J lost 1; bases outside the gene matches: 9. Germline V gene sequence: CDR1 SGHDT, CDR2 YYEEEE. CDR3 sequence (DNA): TGTGCCAGCAGCTCCTCCGGGACAGTGTTTAACTATGGCTACACCTTC. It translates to CASSSSGTVFNYGYTF.

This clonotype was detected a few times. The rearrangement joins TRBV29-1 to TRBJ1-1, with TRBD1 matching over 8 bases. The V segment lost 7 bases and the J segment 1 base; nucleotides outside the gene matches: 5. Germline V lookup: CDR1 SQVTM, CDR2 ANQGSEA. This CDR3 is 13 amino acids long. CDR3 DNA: TGCAGCGCGCAGGGACAGGCGAACACTGAAGCTTTCTTT. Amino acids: CSAQGQANTEAFF.

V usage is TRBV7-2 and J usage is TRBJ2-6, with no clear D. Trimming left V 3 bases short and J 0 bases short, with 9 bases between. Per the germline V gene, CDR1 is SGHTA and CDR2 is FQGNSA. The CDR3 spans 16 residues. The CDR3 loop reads CASSFQWISGANVLTF. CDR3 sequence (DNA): TGTGCCAGCAGCTTTCAGTGGATCTCTGGGGCCAACGTCCTGACTTTC.